This TCR beta chain was sequenced for a study of T cell responses to AZD1222 COVID-19 vaccine (dated by TCRdb to the early 2020s). For the wider study: AZD1222 recipients whose second dose came at about 4 weeks and those whose second dose came at about 12 weeks were combined into one group, since spike-specific TCR depth and breadth did not differ between the two schedules. A total of 230 to 250 trial participants underwent TCR sequencing, of whom roughly 210 received two doses of AZD1222 and around 25 received two doses of the MenACWY control vaccine. Trial participants were enrolled by age into 18-55, 56-69 and 70-plus year subgroups, with approximately 150, 30 and 60 TCR-sequenced participants respectively. Summary of the overall study and its limitations: Because no day 14 peak-response samples were available, repertoires were characterized only after the peak T cell response. The 56-69-year group was small, and its depth increase did not reach significance, likely because of low power. A significant rise in spike-specific TCR breadth and depth was observed after two AZD1222 doses relative to day 0 and relative to MenACWY recipients. Most participants were white British and females outnumbered males, and the authors suggested that clonal diversity may have been underestimated. Conclusions about previously exposed vaccinees are limited, since just 5 or 6 AZD1222 recipients were seropositive for SARS-CoV-2 at baseline. The vaccine-associated CD4 TCRs covered the entire spike protein, and the dominant responses fell in regions 160-218 and 743-854. Reportedly, close to half of the unique spike-specific TCRs recognized epitopes lying outside the regions that are mutated in the B.1.351 and B.1.1.7 variants.

The CDR3 regions of human TCRbeta chains were analyzed by immunosequencing. The paper's processing steps were these. TCRs in the repertoires were compared against a reference library of SARS-CoV-2-specific TCRs that had been generated with the MIRA antigen-specificity platform. Breadth was defined as the fraction of unique TCRs that were SARS-CoV-2-associated. Depth was defined as the fraction of total T cells that were SARS-CoV-2-associated. Each spike-specific TCR was assigned to its reactive spike region and to a CD4 or CD8 class using the MIRA data. Log10-transformed breadth and depth values were compared by one-way ANOVA with Sidak's multiple comparisons tests. Sourced from immuneACCESS, this table was stored by TCRdb with only in-frame sequences that have V and J called. A share of the clones is absent; for the studies checked, an unresolved V gene accounts for under half, and the remainder has no known explanation. Clone size and the V and J calls come from that table; the DNA yielded D and trimming. In this sample the table shows 90,000 to 100,000 clones, around nine tenths of which occur a single time. Approximately 7% of the sample is held by the ten biggest clonotypes.

The time point label, as the study defines it: baseline before first vaccination. Vaccinee samples were obtained from the UK trials COV001 and COV002, which included a single-blind randomized controlled phase 2/3 trial of AZD1222 (ChAdOx1 nCoV-19) in healthy adults. For TCRbeta chain sequencing, PBMC samples from trial participants were taken at day 0 and at day 28 after the second dose. Concerning this clone itself: Its cognate antigen has yet to be identified. Per-nucleotide qualities are absent, and no much larger clonotype sits a single base away.

The CDR3 runs 15 residues from the cysteine to the phenylalanine. Only the CDR3 DNA stays, 45 bases, in frame from base 1. Clipping removes 0 bases from V and 3 bases from J, with 4 as the unmatched junction base count. CDR1 and CDR2 are drawn from the germline V gene: SGHRS, YFSETQ. Here the chain combines TRBV5-1 and TRBJ2-7; 9 middle bases align to TRBD1. This clonotype originated in an adult in good health. Material: peripheral blood, obtained on day 0 of AZD1222 vaccination. The CDR3 has the sequence CASSLGDRAIYEQYF. The DNA reads TGCGCCAGCAGCTTGGGGGACAGGGCTATCTACGAGCAGTACTTC.